The rows below give T cell receptor beta chains drawn from one sample of a study of cytomegalovirus exposure and HLA in healthy donors. Some clones are missing from TCRdb's copy, which holds only in-frame ones; the method was immunoSEQ multiplex PCR. In the table there are roughly 90,000 clones, less than 85% of which are singletons. The sample was PBMCs. All receptors derive from a man between 18 and 35 years old in good health and CMV-seronegative. Both conserved end residues are part of each CDR3. A D gene is named only where the DNA matches it firmly. Some rows mark clone size as missing; the rest say once, few, many or name a class of expanded clone.

j_gene: TRBJ1-4; abundance: -; v_gene: TRBV6-1; d_gene: -; CDR3nt: TGTGCCAGCAGTGAAGCCCAGGGAATCGAAAAACTGTTTTTT; CDR3aa: CASSEAQGIEKLFF
j_gene: TRBJ1-5; abundance: -; v_gene: TRBV28; d_gene: -; CDR3nt: TGTGCCAGCAGTGGCTTAGGGGGAAAAGAGTATAGCAATCAGCCCCAGCATTTT; CDR3aa: CASSGLGGKEYSNQPQHF
j_gene: TRBJ2-6; abundance: -; v_gene: TRBV27; d_gene: -; CDR3nt: TGTGCCAGCAGTTTGAACAGGGATTCCGGGGCCAACGTCCTGACTTTC; CDR3aa: CASSLNRDSGANVLTF
j_gene: TRBJ2-3; abundance: -; v_gene: TRBV2; d_gene: TRBD2; CDR3nt: TGTGCCAGCCTAACCGACGGGGGTTCTCTTCTAGCGGCCCAAGCAGATACGCAGTATTTT; CDR3aa: CASLTDGGSLLAAQADTQYF
j_gene: TRBJ2-7; abundance: -; v_gene: TRBV28; d_gene: TRBD1; CDR3nt: TGTGCCAGCAGTGAGAGGGACAGGACTTACGAGCAGTACTTC; CDR3aa: CASSERDRTYEQYF
j_gene: TRBJ2-7; abundance: once; v_gene: TRBV7-2; d_gene: -; CDR3nt: TGTGCCAGCAGTCGAAGGGGGGAGCAGTACTTC; CDR3aa: CASSRRGEQYF
j_gene: TRBJ2-7; abundance: -; v_gene: TRBV6-1; d_gene: TRBD2; CDR3nt: TGTGCCAGCAGTGTCATAGCGGGAGGGCTGAACGAGCAGTACTTC; CDR3aa: CASSVIAGGLNEQYF
j_gene: TRBJ1-3; abundance: -; v_gene: TRBV11-2; d_gene: -; CDR3nt: TGTGCCAGCAGCGGTGACAGGCTGTCTGGAAACACCATATATTTT; CDR3aa: CASSGDRLSGNTIYF
j_gene: TRBJ1-4; abundance: -; v_gene: TRBV18; d_gene: -; CDR3nt: TGTGCCAGCTCACATCAACCGTCCGGACTTGAAGGTGAAAAACTGTTTTTT; CDR3aa: CASSHQPSGLEGEKLFF
j_gene: TRBJ1-1; abundance: once; v_gene: TRBV18; d_gene: -; CDR3nt: TGTGCCAGCTCACCACAGGGGGTCACTGAAGCTTTCTTT; CDR3aa: CASSPQGVTEAFF
j_gene: TRBJ1-1; abundance: -; v_gene: TRBV30; d_gene: TRBD1; CDR3nt: TGTGCCTGGAGTAGGGGGCGGGATACTGAAGCTTTCTTT; CDR3aa: CAWSRGRDTEAFF
j_gene: TRBJ2-2; abundance: -; v_gene: TRBV27; d_gene: TRBD2; CDR3nt: TGTGCCAGCAGTTCCCCCTCGACTAGCGGGAGGGTTGCCGGGGAGCTGTTTTTT; CDR3aa: CASSSPSTSGRVAGELFF
j_gene: TRBJ2-1; abundance: -; v_gene: TRBV5-1; d_gene: TRBD1; CDR3nt: TGCGCCAGCAGGTCGACAGGGGGGACTAATGAGCAGTTCTTC; CDR3aa: CASRSTGGTNEQFF
j_gene: TRBJ1-2; abundance: -; v_gene: TRBV5-4; d_gene: -; CDR3nt: TGTGCCAGCAGCTTGGTGGTGGACAGCTATGGCTACACCTTC; CDR3aa: CASSLVVDSYGYTF
j_gene: TRBJ2-3; abundance: -; v_gene: TRBV9; d_gene: TRBD1; CDR3nt: TGTGCCAGCAGCGGCCAGGACAGGGTGCCAGATACGCAGTATTTT; CDR3aa: CASSGQDRVPDTQYF
j_gene: TRBJ1-1; abundance: few; v_gene: TRBV10-1; d_gene: -; CDR3nt: TGCGCCAGCAGTCTACAGAGAAACACTGAAGCTTTCTTT; CDR3aa: CASSLQRNTEAFF
j_gene: TRBJ1-2; abundance: -; v_gene: TRBV6-1; d_gene: -; CDR3nt: TGTGCCAGCAGTCGGCGGGGGGACTACACCTTC; CDR3aa: CASSRRGDYTF
j_gene: TRBJ2-3; abundance: -; v_gene: TRBV2; d_gene: TRBD2; CDR3nt: TGTGCCAGCAGTGACGGACTAGCGGGAGTTACAGATACGCAGTATTTT; CDR3aa: CASSDGLAGVTDTQYF
j_gene: TRBJ2-7; abundance: few; v_gene: TRBV7-9; d_gene: -; CDR3nt: TGTGCCAGCAGCTCGACAGTGGTCGAGCAGTACTTC; CDR3aa: CASSSTVVEQYF
j_gene: TRBJ2-1; abundance: -; v_gene: TRBV15; d_gene: TRBD2; CDR3nt: TGTGCCACCAGCAGGCGACGGGGACTAGCGCTCAATGAGCAGTTCTTC; CDR3aa: CATSRRRGLALNEQFF